A single sample gave rise to the 20 T cell receptor beta chains below, sequenced in a study of identical twins (TCRdb year 2016). Library construction relied on 5' RACE. Sequencing relied on an Illumina HiSeq 2000. The public reads were run again by TCRdb, first through fastp at Q25 and then through MiXCR, and only productive beta chains were kept. Duplicate CDR3 protein sequences are folded into a single record with the most common DNA and genes. Across this sample there are just over 500,000 distinct CDR3 sequences, with around 20% seen only once. The ten biggest clones cover around 0.9% of the sample. The sample also formed part of further work on T cells expressing NK-cell markers.

Sample: CD4+ T cells sorted from blood. Receptors originate from a woman younger than 30 in good health.

The rearrangement links TRBV7-2 to TRBJ2-7, with D hard to call. CDR1 is SGHTA, CDR2 FQGNSA, per germline. Trimming cost V 4 bases and J 4 bases, with 14 bases left between them. CDR3 length: 14 residues. CDR3 DNA: TGTGCCAGCAGCTCTCGTGGGTCCCTGTACGAGCAGTACTTC. Translating gives CASSSRGSLYEQYF.

The chain joins TRBV2 to TRBJ2-3, with 11 bases identical to TRBD2. This CDR3 comprises 18 residues. Germline assignment: CDR1 SNHLY and CDR2 FYNNEI. The V and J ends lost 8 bases and 4 bases, in that order; junction bases with no gene match: 17. CDR3 protein: CASRRERTSGSGSDTQYF. CDR3 DNA: TGTGCCAGCCGACGAGAGCGAACTAGCGGGAGTGGGTCAGATACGCAGTATTTT.

This clonotype was detected only a few times. The chain couples TRBV3-1 to TRBJ2-7; D not certain. V was trimmed by 2 bases and J by 6 bases, leaving 20 bases between them. This CDR3 has 16 amino acids. CDR1 LGHDT and CDR2 YNNKEL come from the germline V gene (reference sequence). The CDR3 sequence is CASSQLGGVTLSEQYF. CDR3 coding DNA: TGTGCCAGCAGCCAACTGGGTGGAGTGACTCTCTCCGAGCAGTACTTC.

The count of this clonotype is one. The chain combines TRBV3-1 with TRBJ2-7; the match to TRBD1 covers 9 bases. Germline V CDR1 and CDR2: LGHDT, YNNKEL (reference sequence). This CDR3 region has 16 residues. V shed 3 bases, J shed 1 base, and the junction held 7 bases outside the gene matches. CDR3 protein: CASSQARTGESYEQYF. The CDR3 DNA reads TGTGCCAGCAGCCAGGCTCGGACAGGGGAGTCCTACGAGCAGTACTTC.

CDR3 amino acids: CASSYPRAEQYF. The CDR3 DNA reads TGTGCCAGCAGCTACCCAAGGGCCGAGCAGTACTTC. The rearrangement links TRBV7-2 to TRBJ2-7; D is unresolved. V was clipped by 4 bases and J by 6 bases, with 10 bases between them. Germline V gene sequence: CDR1 SGHTA, CDR2 FQGNSA. CDR3 size: 12 residues.

This clonotype came up a few times. This chain uses TRBV5-5 with TRBJ2-7; unclear D gene. Germline assignment: CDR1 SGHKS and CDR2 YYEKEE (reference sequence). CDR3 size: 16 residues. V lost 6 bases, J lost 0 bases, and 19 bases lay in between. CDR3 sequence reads: CASTSQEGWSSYEQYF. The CDR3 nucleotides are TGTGCCAGCACCTCACAAGAAGGTTGGAGCTCCTACGAGCAGTACTTC.

Only a few counts were recorded for this clonotype. The V call is TRBV20-1, the J call TRBJ2-5; unclear D gene. V was cut by 5 bases and J by 5 bases, with 15 bases left in between. The CDR3 consists of 13 residues. The V gene's germline CDR1 is DFQATT and CDR2 SNEGSKA (reference sequence). CDR3 DNA: TGCAGTGCTCGCTACCCGGAATGGGAGACCCAGTACTTC. Residues: CSARYPEWETQYF.

V usage is TRBV5-1 and J usage is TRBJ1-6, with TRBD1 matching over 7 bases. Germline V gene data show CDR1 as SGHRS and CDR2 as YFSETQ. The CDR3 is 15 residues long. Germline trimming cut 4 bases from V and 7 bases from J; bases unmatched to any gene: 8. The CDR3 is CASSPTGTENSPLHF. The CDR3 DNA reads as TGCGCCAGCAGCCCGACCGGGACAGAAAATTCACCCCTCCACTTT. Looking up the rest from reference TRBV5-1 and TRBJ1-6 gives the full variable domain: KAGVTQTPRYLIKTRGQQVTLSCSPISGHRSVSWYQQTPGQGLQFLFEYFSETQRNKGNFPGRFSGRQFSNSRSEMNVSTLELGDSALYLCASSPTGTENSPLHFGNGTRLTVT.

This chain links TRBV12-3 or TRBV12-4 with TRBJ2-7; TRBD1 agrees at 7 bases. The length of the CDR3 is 16 residues. Trimming at V came to 5 bases and at J to 3 bases, leaving 13 bases not matched to a gene. The CDR3 DNA reads as TGTGCCAGCAGTATCTACAGGACAGGAACCGACTACGAGCAGTACTTC. It is translated as CASSIYRTGTDYEQYF.

This clonotype was counted a single time. The J gene is TRBJ2-2, the V gene TRBV6-5; D gene unclear. The V end was cut by 1 base, the J end by 0 bases, with 6 bases between. This CDR3 is built from 15 residues. Germline loops: CDR1 MNHEY, CDR2 SVGAGI. The CDR3 loop reads CASSYYFTNTGELFF. The CDR3 DNA follows: TGTGCCAGCAGTTACTACTTTACGAACACCGGGGAGCTGTTTTTT.

This clonotype has just a few counts. The rearrangement links TRBV20-1 to TRBJ2-3; 10 bases match TRBD2. Trimming cost V 6 bases and J 5 bases; bases outside gene matches: 11. The CDR3 has 15 residues. Per the germline V gene, CDR1 is DFQATT and CDR2 is SNEGSKA (reference sequence). Here the CDR3 DNA reads TGCAGTGCCCCTCGCCAGCGGGAGGGCAAAGATACGCAGTATTTT. It is translated as CSAPRQREGKDTQYF.

This clonotype appeared a few times. The J gene is TRBJ1-1, the V gene TRBV10-2; perhaps TRBD1 as D (6 bases). Germline loops: CDR1 WSHSY, CDR2 SAAADI. Deletions cut 10 bases from V and 3 bases from J, with 15 bases between. The CDR3 contains 13 residues. Written as DNA, the CDR3 is TGCGCCACCCTGGGGGCAGCGTACACTGAAGCTTTCTTT. This encodes CATLGAAYTEAFF.

The chain employs TRBV28 and TRBJ2-1; 7 nucleotides match TRBD1. J was trimmed by 12 bases and V by 6 bases; bases with no gene match: 11. Germline V CDR1 and CDR2: MDHEN, SYDVKM. This CDR3 region has 13 residues. The CDR3 DNA reads as TGTGCCAGCAGGGACAGGTTTGTACAGGTGCAGTTCTTC. The encoded protein is CASRDRFVQVQFF.

The chain couples TRBV4-3 to TRBJ2-7; TRBD1 aligns across 9 bases. V lost 1 base and J lost 11; bases outside the gene matches: 6. The CDR3 sequence is 13 residues long. Germline V gives CDR1 LGHNA, CDR2 YSLEER. The CDR3 reads CASSQVTGGAKYF. The CDR3 nucleotides read TGCGCCAGCAGCCAAGTAACAGGGGGCGCGAAGTACTTC.

This clonotype was detected a few times. V is TRBV20-1 and J is TRBJ1-5; D not resolved. V was shortened by 1 base and J by 4 bases, with 8 bases between the two germline ends. CDR1 DFQATT and CDR2 SNEGSKA come from the germline V gene (reference sequence). The CDR3 spans 13 residues. In DNA, the CDR3 is TGCAGTGCTAGAGCCAGAGTGAATCAGCCCCAGCATTTT. Amino acid sequence: CSARARVNQPQHF.

In this sample, this clonotype turned up a few times. The chain combines TRBV12-3 or TRBV12-4 with TRBJ2-7; 8 nucleotides line up with TRBD1. The CDR3 is 15 amino acids. V gave up 4 bases and J gave up 0 bases; unmatched junction bases: 5. As DNA, the CDR3 is TGTGCCAGCAGTTCTCGGACAGGGAGCTCCTACGAGCAGTACTTC. Its protein product is CASSSRTGSSYEQYF.

The chain couples TRBV4-3 to TRBJ1-2; no definite D call. This CDR3 contains 16 residues. V was clipped by 3 bases and J by 0 bases, with 14 bases between them. Per the germline V gene, CDR1 is LGHNA and CDR2 is YSLEER. CDR3 DNA sequence: TGCGCCAGCAGCCACGCTGTGTTGCCCACTAACTATGGCTACACCTTC. The encoded protein is CASSHAVLPTNYGYTF.

This chain connects TRBV5-5 to TRBJ2-5, with D uncertain. The germline gives CDR1 SGHKS, CDR2 YYEKEE (reference sequence). Between the trimmed V and J ends, which lost 4 bases and 0 bases, there was a span of 7 bases. The CDR3 has 13 residues. The CDR3 nucleotides read TGTGCCAGCAGCAGGACGGACCAAGAGACCCAGTACTTC. This encodes CASSRTDQETQYF.

The J gene is TRBJ1-4, the V gene TRBV20-1; a weak D match, TRBD1 (5 bases). Germline V lookup: CDR1 DFQATT, CDR2 SNEGSKA (reference sequence). V was clipped by 7 bases and J by 5 bases, with 17 bases between them. The CDR3 contains 14 residues. In nucleotides, the CDR3 is TGCAGTGTCACCTCGCCGGGGCTCAATGAAAAACTGTTTTTT. Amino acid sequence: CSVTSPGLNEKLFF.

This chain joins TRBV9 and TRBJ2-1; maybe TRBD1 (7 bases). The CDR3 is 15 amino acids. Trimming left V 0 bases short and J 7 bases short, with 14 bases between. Germline V gene lookup returns CDR1 SGDLS and CDR2 YYNGEE. The CDR3 is CASSVVRGEVNEQFF. CDR3 coding DNA: TGTGCCAGCAGCGTAGTCAGGGGGGAGGTAAATGAGCAGTTCTTC.